The rows below give T cell receptor beta chains drawn from one sample of a study of T cell repertoires in cytomegalovirus infection. MiXCR was run by TCRdb on the reads, yielding one entry per CDR3 protein. This table holds some 250,000 distinct CDR3 sequences, approximately 9.1% found once. The source material was PBMCs. These receptors were taken from a human donor in good health (CMV status not recorded). Some clones in this sample may be carry-over from other donors' samples. Each CDR3 is given with its conserved first and last residue. Expanded clones are given a class, and other clones once, few, many or no size at all.

J	size	V	CDR3
TRBJ2-1	many	TRBV12-3/TRBV12-4	CASGTQGFEQFF
TRBJ2-3	NA	TRBV12-3/TRBV12-4	CASRAGQEGEQYF
TRBJ1-2	many	TRBV19	CASSFSFGGRGGYTF
TRBJ1-5	NA	TRBV7-9	CASSLGEMMADQPQHF
TRBJ1-2	many	TRBV7-2	CASSPPGKYGYTF
TRBJ2-5	many	TRBV28	CASSPQQGDLQETQYF
TRBJ2-3	NA	TRBV20-1	CSARRDETDTQYF
TRBJ1-6	NA	TRBV18	CASSPPLPQGRNSPLHF
TRBJ1-4	few	TRBV19	CASFNEKLFF
TRBJ2-5	many	TRBV7-2	CASSLGAIQGGTQYF
TRBJ1-1	many	TRBV7-2	CASSRQGRTEAFF
TRBJ2-3	many	TRBV7-2	CASRKGGRTDTQYF